A single sample is the source of the 28 T cell receptor beta chains below, sequenced in a study of shared clonotypes between healthy human individuals (dated by TCRdb to 2018 to 2020). Library method: the immunoSEQ multiplex PCR assay. The source is immuneACCESS, and TCRdb retained only in-frame sequences with V and J called. Part of the clones is not carried over; for the studies checked, unresolved V genes explain less than half of this, and the remainder is unexplained. Counted in this sample were hundreds of thousands of clones; 95% to 98% of them appeared once. Less than 0.35% of the sample is taken by the ten largest. CD8 naive samples consisted of CD45RO-negative cells that were positively selected for CCR7, yielding a CD45RA+CCR7+ population without TemRA cells. Sequencing was performed on naive CD8+ T cells sorted from blood. This specimen's cell subset or site label, per the study, means: CD45RA+CCR7+. The receptor source for this set is a man younger than 45 in good health.

The V gene is TRBV28, the J gene TRBJ2-3, with D perhaps TRBD2 (6 bases). The length of the CDR3 is 16 residues. The V gene lost 6 bases and the J gene lost 2 bases, with 18 bases spanning the gap. Germline V CDR1 and CDR2: MDHEN, SYDVKM. This CDR3 is CASSLGAGTLTDTQYF. The CDR3 nucleotides read TGTGCCAGCAGCCTCGGCGCCGGGACTCTCACAGATACGCAGTATTTT.

Only one count was recorded for this clone. The gene calls are TRBV30 and TRBJ2-7; the match to TRBD2 covers 8 bases. The V gene end was trimmed by 2 bases and the J gene end by 5 bases; junction bases not matched to a gene: 20. The CDR3 length is 18 residues. CDR1 is GTSNPN and CDR2 is SVGIG in the germline V gene (reference sequence). The CDR3 DNA sequence: TGTGCCTGGAGTCTAAGACTATTGACCCCCGGACTAGCCAACGAGCAGTACTTC. Its translation: CAWSLRLLTPGLANEQYF.

CDR3 region: CASSSGTDGFQPQHF. The CDR3 nucleotides read TGTGCCAGCAGTTCCGGGACAGACGGGTTTCAGCCCCAGCATTTT. The V gene is TRBV28, the J gene TRBJ1-5; TRBD1 matches 7 bases. Germline assignment: CDR1 MDHEN and CDR2 SYDVKM. The CDR3 loop spans 15 amino acids. Trimming cost V 4 bases and J 6 bases; bases outside gene matches: 9.

This sequence joins TRBV6-1 and TRBJ2-1; 10 positions match TRBD2. V was clipped by 2 bases and J by 9 bases; unmatched bases: 7. The CDR3 covers 15 residues. Germline V gives CDR1 MNHNS, CDR2 SASEGT. CDR3 in amino acids: CASSEHLAGASEQFF. CDR3 nucleotide sequence: TGTGCCAGCAGTGAACATCTAGCGGGAGCGTCTGAGCAGTTCTTC.

This chain uses TRBV27 with TRBJ1-5; the D gene is possibly TRBD1 (6 bases). V lost 6 bases and J lost 4, with 13 bases in between. The CDR3 totals 14 residues. The germline V gene has CDR1 MNHEY and CDR2 SMNVEV (reference sequence). This CDR3 is CASRKGGGNQPQHF. The CDR3, as DNA: TGTGCCAGCAGAAAAGGGGGAGGAAATCAGCCCCAGCATTTT.

This chain connects TRBV19 to TRBJ2-7, with 7 bases identical to TRBD1. The CDR3 covers 15 residues. J was trimmed by 1 base and V by 1 base; bases with no gene match: 4. Germline V CDR1 and CDR2: LNHDA, SQIVND (reference sequence). Written as DNA, the CDR3 is TGTGCCAGTAGTATAGCGACAGGGAAGTCCTACGAGCAGTACTTC. Translation: CASSIATGKSYEQYF.

This chain connects TRBV6-5 to TRBJ1-2, with D perhaps matching TRBD1 (5 bases). The germline gives CDR1 MNHEY, CDR2 SVGAGI. Between the trimmed V and J ends, which lost 3 bases and 6 bases, there was a span of 11 bases. The CDR3 spans 13 residues. The DNA for the CDR3 is TGTGCCAGCAGTTATCCGGGGGGAGATGGCTACACCTTC. It specifies CASSYPGGDGYTF.

DNA for the CDR3: TGTGCCAGCAGTGTGGATGGAGCAGGTCCCAATGAGCAGTTCTTC. It codes for CASSVDGAGPNEQFF. The chain carries TRBV9 and TRBJ2-1; D gene ambiguous. Trimming pared 5 bases from V and 6 bases from J, leaving 18 bases between. The CDR3 has 15 residues. Germline V gives CDR1 SGDLS, CDR2 YYNGEE.

The chain couples TRBV4-3 to TRBJ2-1; no firm D call. Germline loops: CDR1 LGHNA, CDR2 YSLEER. The V gene lost 1 base and the J gene lost 4 bases, with 2 bases spanning the gap. The CDR3 spans 12 residues. DNA of the CDR3: TGCGCCAGCAGCCAAGGGTACAATGAGCAGTTCTTC. Translating gives CASSQGYNEQFF.

The chain employs TRBV4-3 and TRBJ1-5, with D perhaps matching TRBD1 (6 bases). V dropped 3 bases and J dropped 0 bases, with 9 bases sitting between them. Per the germline V gene, CDR1 is LGHNA and CDR2 is YSLEER. The CDR3 is 15 residues long. In nucleotides, the CDR3 is TGCGCCAGCAGCCAGGACAGAAATAGCAATCAGCCCCAGCATTTT. This encodes CASSQDRNSNQPQHF.

V usage is TRBV18 and J usage is TRBJ2-7, with D perhaps being TRBD1 or TRBD2 (5 bases each). CDR1 and CDR2 (germline): KGHSH, LQKENI. The CDR3 extends over 14 amino acids. V was shortened by 8 bases and J by 4 bases, with 18 bases between the two germline ends. The CDR3 coding sequence is TGTGCCAGCGCTAAGGGGCGGGCCAGATACGAGCAGTACTTC. Translation: CASAKGRARYEQYF.

The chain couples TRBV2 to TRBJ1-1; the D gene is possibly TRBD1 (5 bases). Germline CDR1 reads SNHLY; CDR2 reads FYNNEI. Trimming stripped 10 bases from V and 1 base from J, with 13 bases between. The CDR3 covers 13 residues. The DNA of the CDR3 is TGTGCCACACCGGGACCTAAGAACACTGAAGCTTTCTTT. Its protein is CATPGPKNTEAFF.

The V gene is TRBV27, the J gene TRBJ2-2; 8 bases are a match to TRBD2. This CDR3 is built from 16 residues. V gave up 2 bases and J gave up 2 bases; unmatched junction bases: 4. Germline V gene lookup returns CDR1 MNHEY and CDR2 SMNVEV (reference sequence). CDR3 sequence: CASSLVTSGNTGELFF. CDR3 nucleotide sequence: TGTGCCAGCAGTTTAGTAACTAGCGGAAACACCGGGGAGCTGTTTTTT.

The chain recombines TRBV6-5 with TRBJ2-7; D uncertain. Looked up from germline, CDR1 is MNHEY and CDR2 is SVGAGI. The CDR3 has 13 amino acids. V lost 6 bases and J 5 bases, leaving 14 bases between the germline ends. The CDR3 loop is CASSNAVLDEQYF. CDR3 coding DNA: TGTGCCAGCAGCAACGCGGTTCTTGACGAGCAGTACTTC.

With respect to this clone: The identical CDR3 is also encoded by other nucleotide sequences in the sample. The chain links TRBV25-1 to TRBJ2-7; D unresolved. The germline V gene encodes CDR1 MGHDK and CDR2 SYGVNS. This CDR3 has 11 residues. Deletions cut 4 bases from V and 0 bases from J, with 1 base between. CDR3 in DNA: TGTGCCAGCAGTGTCTCCTACGAGCAGTACTTC. It codes for CASSVSYEQYF.

The V and J genes are TRBV5-6 and TRBJ2-3; perhaps TRBD2 as D (5 bases). Germline lookup yields CDR1 SGHDT and CDR2 YYEEEE. The CDR3 loop spans 16 amino acids. V was pared by 0 bases and J by 2 bases, with 13 bases between. The CDR3 spells CASSLGSGIFTDTQYF. In DNA form, the CDR3 reads TGTGCCAGCAGCTTGGGTTCGGGGATATTCACAGATACGCAGTATTTT.

This CDR3 reads CASRRILAGTYEQYF. The CDR3 DNA reads as TGTGCCAGCAGAAGGATCCTAGCGGGGACCTACGAGCAGTACTTC. The V and J genes are TRBV5-5 and TRBJ2-7, with 9 bases that match TRBD2. The CDR3 totals 15 residues. With 5 bases clipped from V and 2 bases from J, the junction kept 8 bases outside the gene matches. Germline CDR1 reads SGHKS; CDR2 reads YYEKEE (reference sequence).

As for this clone: At one end the junction does not follow the germline gene, possibly because of a read error. The rearrangement links TRBV7-7 to TRBJ2-1; D is perhaps TRBD2 (6 bases). The CDR3 extends over 11 amino acids. The germline V gene has CDR1 SSHAT and CDR2 FNYEAQ (reference sequence). The CDR3 is CASSLSWPGVF. In DNA form, the CDR3 reads TGTGCTAGCAGCTTATCTTGGCCGGGGGTCTTC. The full variable domain, rest sourced from reference TRBV7-7 and TRBJ2-1, is GAGVSQSPRYKVTKRGQDVTLRCDPISSHATLYWYQQALGQGPEFLTYFNYEAQPDKSGLPSDRFSAERPEGSISTLTIQRTEQRDSAMYRCASSLSWPGVFGPGTRLTVL.

This chain links TRBV27 with TRBJ2-7, with 8 positions matching TRBD2. The CDR3 is 14 residues long. J lost 3 bases, V lost 4 bases, and 5 bases had no gene match. Germline V gene lookup returns CDR1 MNHEY and CDR2 SMNVEV (reference sequence). CDR3 coding DNA: TGTGCCAGCAGTTACTCCGGGACTAGCTACGAGCAGTACTTC. Translating gives CASSYSGTSYEQYF.

The rearrangement links TRBV27 to TRBJ2-1, with 13 bases identical to TRBD2. The CDR3 is made up of 16 amino acids. Germline CDR1 and CDR2: MNHEY and SMNVEV (reference sequence). V was clipped by 0 bases and J by 8 bases; unmatched bases: 4. The CDR3 here is CASSLSQGLAGHEQFF. CDR3 DNA sequence: TGTGCCAGCAGTTTATCGCAGGGACTAGCGGGACATGAGCAGTTCTTC.

The chain carries TRBV7-2 and TRBJ2-7; D remains ambiguous. Germline values: CDR1 SGHTA, CDR2 FQGNSA. The CDR3 sequence is 13 residues long. Trimming took off 5 bases at V and 2 bases at J, with 10 bases between the two ends. The CDR3 region has the DNA TGTGCCAGCAGCGTCGGCGTTACCTACGAGCAGTACTTC. Translation gives CASSVGVTYEQYF.

The V gene is TRBV5-5, the J gene TRBJ2-7; D unclear. V was cut by 4 bases and J by 2 bases, with 13 bases left in between. The CDR3 totals 14 residues. CDR1 SGHKS and CDR2 YYEKEE come from the germline V gene (reference sequence). The CDR3 region is CASSAIDGAYEQYF. CDR3 in DNA: TGTGCCAGCAGCGCGATAGATGGTGCCTACGAGCAGTACTTC.

This chain uses TRBV7-9 with TRBJ2-1; D is unclear. The CDR3 has 16 residues. CDR1 and CDR2 (germline): SEHNR, FQNEAQ (reference sequence). V gave up 5 bases and J gave up 3 bases, with 17 bases separating them. CDR3: CASSDGPGRYYNEQFF. CDR3 in DNA: TGTGCCAGCAGCGATGGACCCGGTCGGTACTACAATGAGCAGTTCTTC.

This clone was detected only once. The V and J genes are TRBV28 and TRBJ2-7; possible D gene TRBD1, 6 bases. Germline lookup yields CDR1 MDHEN and CDR2 SYDVKM. The length of the CDR3 is 14 residues. V lost 6 bases and J 4 bases, leaving 16 bases between the germline ends. The CDR3 DNA reads TGTGCCAGCAGCCCCCGGACAGTTGTTTACGAGCAGTACTTC. This sequence encodes CASSPRTVVYEQYF. Using reference TRBV28 and TRBJ2-7 for the parts outside the CDR3, the full variable domain is DVKVTQSSRYLVKRTGEKVFLECVQDMDHENMFWYRQDPGLGLRLIYFSYDVKMKEKGDIPEGYSVSREKKERFSLILESASTNQTSMYLCASSPRTVVYEQYFGPGTRLTVT.

This clone appeared once. This chain uses TRBV5-6 with TRBJ1-2, with D unresolved. The CDR3 runs to 15 residues. Germline V lookup: CDR1 SGHDT, CDR2 YYEEEE. Trimming left V 4 bases short and J 5 bases short, with 18 bases between. The CDR3, as DNA: TGTGCCAGCAGCCCTACGACGGGCAGTTCATATGGCTACACCTTC. Translated: CASSPTTGSSYGYTF.

The CDR3 reads CATSRDYTAGGAGELFF. In nucleotides, the CDR3 is TGTGCCACCAGCAGAGATTATACGGCGGGAGGAGCCGGGGAGCTGTTTTTT. The chain has TRBV15 and TRBJ2-2; 8 positions agree with TRBD2. Germline assignment: CDR1 LNHNV and CDR2 YYDKDF (reference sequence). Trimming took 0 bases from V and 6 from J; bases not matched to a gene: 9. The CDR3 is 17 amino acids.

The chain has TRBV28 and TRBJ2-2; D call uncertain. CDR3 length: 14 residues. In germline, CDR1 is MDHEN, CDR2 SYDVKM. Trimming stripped 5 bases from V and 4 bases from J, with 11 bases between. CDR3 DNA: TGTGCCAGCAGTCCAGAAATCGTCACCGGGGAGCTGTTTTTT. Translated: CASSPEIVTGELFF. Filled out from reference TRBV28 and TRBJ2-2, the complete variable domain reads DVKVTQSSRYLVKRTGEKVFLECVQDMDHENMFWYRQDPGLGLRLIYFSYDVKMKEKGDIPEGYSVSREKKERFSLILESASTNQTSMYLCASSPEIVTGELFFGEGSRLTVL.

The chain uses TRBV6-6 and TRBJ2-4; tentative D call: TRBD1 (6 bases). The germline V gene has CDR1 MNHNY and CDR2 SVGAGI (reference sequence). The V gene lost 2 bases and the J gene lost 8 bases, with 13 bases spanning the gap. The CDR3 sequence is 14 residues long. CDR3: CASSYADSKDIQYF. The CDR3 nucleotides read TGTGCCAGCAGTTACGCGGACAGCAAGGACATTCAGTACTTC.